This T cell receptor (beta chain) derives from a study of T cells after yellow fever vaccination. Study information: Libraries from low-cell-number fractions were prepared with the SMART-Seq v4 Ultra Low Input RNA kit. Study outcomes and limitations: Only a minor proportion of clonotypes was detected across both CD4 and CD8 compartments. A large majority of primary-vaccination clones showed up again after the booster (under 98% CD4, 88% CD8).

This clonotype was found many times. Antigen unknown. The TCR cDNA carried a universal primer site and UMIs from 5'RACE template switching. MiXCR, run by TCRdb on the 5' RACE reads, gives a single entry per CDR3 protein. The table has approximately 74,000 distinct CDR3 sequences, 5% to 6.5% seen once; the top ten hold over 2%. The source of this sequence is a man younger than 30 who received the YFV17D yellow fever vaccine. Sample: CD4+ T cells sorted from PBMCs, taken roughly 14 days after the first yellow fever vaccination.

CDR3 bases: TGTGCCAGCAGCTCGGAGGGGGGGAGTAACACCATATATTTT. Its protein is CASSSEGGSNTIYF. This chain connects TRBV5-4 to TRBJ1-3; TRBD1 might be the D (6 bases). Trimming shortened V by 3 bases and J by 7 bases, and 14 bases separated the two germline ends. Germline assignment: CDR1 SGHNT and CDR2 YYREEE (reference sequence). The CDR3 totals 14 residues.